These T cell receptor beta chains were read from a single sample in a study of cytomegalovirus exposure and HLA in healthy donors. Repertoires were generated with immunoSEQ multiplex PCR, while TCRdb's copy carries only in-frame clones and drops some. The sample consists of about 110,000 clones, about 88% of them appearing once. The specimen was PBMCs. These receptors all stem from a woman under 30 in good health and CMV-seronegative. CDR3s include the opening cysteine and the closing phenylalanine or tryptophan. The order of the fields is V gene, CDR3 length, clone size, J gene, D gene, CDR3 DNA, CDR3 protein. The D gene is left open where the match is weak. Size tells how often a clone was seen (once, few, many) or the class of an expanded clone, and some rows leave it out.

>TRBV14|15|once|TRBJ2-5|TRBD2
TGTGCCAGCAGCCAGGTAGCGGGTACTCAAGAGACCCAGTACTTC
CASSQVAGTQETQYF
>TRBV9|14|-|TRBJ1-6|TRBD1
TGTGCCAGCAGTTCGGGGACAGCTCTTTCACCCCTCCACTTT
CASSSGTALSPLHF
>TRBV9|12|-|TRBJ2-3|TRBD2
TGTGCCAGCAGCGGACCTGGGGGGGCGCAGTATTTT
CASSGPGGAQYF
>TRBV28|15|-|TRBJ2-7|TRBD1
TGTGCCAGCAGTTTGGCCGGGACAGGGTGGCACGAGCAGTACTTC
CASSLAGTGWHEQYF
>TRBV5-4|14|-|TRBJ2-3|-
TGTGCCAGCAGCTCCGGACACTACACAGATACGCAGTATTTT
CASSSGHYTDTQYF
>TRBV7-9|15|-|TRBJ2-7|-
TGTGCCAGCAGCTTATTTCCAGGGCCAAGCGCAGGGCAGTACTTC
CASSLFPGPSAGQYF
>TRBV5-1|16|-|TRBJ1-1|TRBD1
TGCGCCAGCAGCTTGGCCCGGACAGGGGTCCCTTCTGAAGCTTTCTTT
CASSLARTGVPSEAFF
>TRBV4-2|15|once|TRBJ2-7|TRBD2
TGTGCCAGCAGCCAAGAGGAGCGGGACTCCTACGAGCAGTACTTC
CASSQEERDSYEQYF
>TRBV13|16|-|TRBJ2-2|-
TGTGCCAGCAGCTTAGGACGGAGGCTAAACACCGGGGAGCTGTTTTTT
CASSLGRRLNTGELFF
>TRBV15|16|few|TRBJ2-6|-
TGTGCCACCAGCAACACACAGGGATCTGGGGCCAACGTCCTGACTTTC
CATSNTQGSGANVLTF
>TRBV7-2|14|once|TRBJ1-2|TRBD1
TGTGCCAGCAGCTTAGGTTGGGACAGCTATGGCTACACCTTC
CASSLGWDSYGYTF
>TRBV7-7|14|-|TRBJ2-3|-
TGTGCCAGCAGTCGGGGGTCCCCCACAGATACGCAGTATTTT
CASSRGSPTDTQYF
>TRBV7-2|14|-|TRBJ2-5|-
TGTGCCAGCAGCTCCTCAGGCCAGCGGCAGACCCAGTACTTC
CASSSSGQRQTQYF
>TRBV19|16|-|TRBJ1-6|-
TGTGCCAGTAGTACCTTCGGGAGTTTTAGGAATTCACCCCTCCACTTT
CASSTFGSFRNSPLHF
>TRBV28|15|once|TRBJ2-7|TRBD1
TGTGCCAGCAGTCTCCGGACAGGGGGCTCCTACGAGCAGTACTTC
CASSLRTGGSYEQYF